These T cell receptor beta chains were read from a single sample in a study of T-cell reconstitution after alpha-beta-depleted transplantation in children. TCRdb reprocessed the PCR reads via MiXCR and lists one record per CDR3 protein. The sample has more than 100,000 distinct CDR3 sequences, 20% to 25% seen once. Sequenced here: PBMCs, mostly from graft donor cells, sampled 180 days after TCRalphabeta/CD19-depleted stem cell transplant. These receptors all stem from a male patient under 10 years old who had a stem cell transplant for chronic granulomatous disease, so the T cells may come from the graft donor. CDR3s include the opening cysteine and the closing phenylalanine or tryptophan. The order of the fields is J gene, V gene, clone size, D gene, CDR3 protein, CDR3 DNA. D genes are given only for firm matches. Clone size appears in some rows only: once, few, many, or a class for an expanded clone.

J gene: TRBJ2-1; V gene: TRBV5-1; clone size: many; D gene: TRBD2; CDR3 protein: CASRLAGQDNEQFF; CDR3 DNA: TGCGCCAGCAGACTAGCGGGGCAGGACAATGAGCAGTTCTTC
J gene: TRBJ2-7; V gene: TRBV5-1; clone size: many; D gene: TRBD1; CDR3 protein: CASSLAKTGQGAYEQYF; CDR3 DNA: TGCGCCAGCAGCTTGGCCAAAACTGGACAGGGAGCCTACGAGCAGTACTTC
J gene: TRBJ2-2; V gene: TRBV7-2; clone size: few; D gene: NA; CDR3 protein: CASSLASLARRYKTGELFF; CDR3 DNA: TGTGCCAGCAGCTTAGCAAGTCTCGCCAGGCGGTATAAGACCGGGGAGCTGTTTTTT
J gene: TRBJ2-3; V gene: TRBV12-3/TRBV12-4; clone size: many; D gene: NA; CDR3 protein: CASSPADTQYF; CDR3 DNA: TGTGCCAGCAGTCCCGCAGATACGCAGTATTTT
J gene: TRBJ2-2; V gene: TRBV4-3; clone size: NA; D gene: TRBD1; CDR3 protein: CASSQDPGGPGELFF; CDR3 DNA: TGCGCCAGCAGCCAAGATCCAGGGGGCCCCGGGGAGCTGTTTTTT
J gene: TRBJ2-1; V gene: TRBV27; clone size: NA; D gene: TRBD2; CDR3 protein: CASAVSGSYGNEQFF; CDR3 DNA: TGTGCCAGCGCGGTCAGCGGGAGTTACGGCAATGAGCAGTTCTTC
J gene: TRBJ1-2; V gene: TRBV5-1; clone size: NA; D gene: TRBD1; CDR3 protein: CASSPKGTGGNYGYTF; CDR3 DNA: TGCGCCAGCAGCCCCAAAGGCACAGGGGGGAACTATGGCTACACCTTC
J gene: TRBJ2-7; V gene: TRBV9; clone size: many; D gene: NA; CDR3 protein: CASSPGGGGSYEQYF; CDR3 DNA: TGTGCCAGCAGCCCAGGTGGTGGGGGGTCCTACGAGCAGTACTTC
J gene: TRBJ2-3; V gene: TRBV29-1; clone size: many; D gene: NA; CDR3 protein: CSVGVATDTQYF; CDR3 DNA: TGCAGCGTGGGGGTCGCCACAGATACGCAGTATTTT
J gene: TRBJ2-7; V gene: TRBV27; clone size: many; D gene: NA; CDR3 protein: CASSIGPYEQYF; CDR3 DNA: TGTGCCAGCAGTATTGGGCCATACGAGCAGTACTTC
J gene: TRBJ2-6; V gene: TRBV3-1; clone size: few; D gene: TRBD1; CDR3 protein: CASSQEVTGAGANVLTF; CDR3 DNA: TGTGCCAGCAGCCAAGAGGTCACAGGGGCTGGGGCCAACGTCCTGACTTTC
J gene: TRBJ1-1; V gene: TRBV7-8; clone size: NA; D gene: TRBD1; CDR3 protein: CASSLTGTELNTEAFF; CDR3 DNA: TGTGCCAGCAGCTTAACCGGGACAGAGCTGAACACTGAAGCTTTCTTT
J gene: TRBJ2-2; V gene: TRBV7-2; clone size: many; D gene: TRBD1; CDR3 protein: CASSPSVGTGTLNTGELFF; CDR3 DNA: TGTGCCAGCAGCCCCAGTGTTGGGACAGGGACCCTTAACACCGGGGAGCTGTTTTTT
J gene: TRBJ2-2; V gene: TRBV5-6; clone size: once; D gene: NA; CDR3 protein: CASGPGGLSGELFF; CDR3 DNA: TGTGCCAGCGGCCCCGGGGGTCTCTCCGGGGAGCTGTTTTTT
J gene: TRBJ1-3; V gene: TRBV29-1; clone size: many; D gene: NA; CDR3 protein: CSVVSSGNTIYF; CDR3 DNA: TGCAGCGTTGTGTCGTCGGGAAACACCATATATTTT
J gene: TRBJ2-5; V gene: TRBV20-1; clone size: few; D gene: NA; CDR3 protein: CCASAARSRPLEETQYF; CDR3 DNA: TGCTGTGCTAGTGCCGCGAGGTCCAGACCACTCGAAGAGACCCAGTACTTC
J gene: TRBJ2-2; V gene: TRBV5-5; clone size: NA; D gene: TRBD2; CDR3 protein: CASTKASGANTGELFF; CDR3 DNA: TGTGCCAGCACTAAGGCGAGCGGGGCGAACACCGGGGAGCTGTTTTTT
J gene: TRBJ2-7; V gene: TRBV5-1; clone size: few; D gene: NA; CDR3 protein: CASSLVEYSYEQYF; CDR3 DNA: TGCGCCAGCAGCTTGGTAGAGTACTCCTACGAGCAGTACTTC
J gene: TRBJ2-7; V gene: TRBV27; clone size: many; D gene: NA; CDR3 protein: CASSYSQGYEQYF; CDR3 DNA: TGTGCCAGCAGTTATTCCCAGGGCTACGAGCAGTACTTC
J gene: TRBJ1-2; V gene: TRBV10-3; clone size: NA; D gene: NA; CDR3 protein: CATFEYGYTF; CDR3 DNA: TGTGCCACCTTCGAGTATGGCTACACCTTC
J gene: TRBJ2-1; V gene: TRBV15; clone size: few; D gene: NA; CDR3 protein: CATSRRDGKNNEQFF; CDR3 DNA: TGTGCCACCAGCCGCCGGGACGGGAAGAACAATGAGCAGTTCTTC
J gene: TRBJ2-4; V gene: TRBV4-1; clone size: NA; D gene: TRBD2; CDR3 protein: CASSQEAGLKNIQYF; CDR3 DNA: TGCGCCAGCAGCCAAGAAGCGGGACTCAAAAACATTCAGTACTTC
J gene: TRBJ2-7; V gene: TRBV27; clone size: NA; D gene: TRBD1; CDR3 protein: CATKTGTGSYEQYF; CDR3 DNA: TGTGCCACCAAAACCGGGACAGGGTCCTACGAGCAGTACTTC
J gene: TRBJ1-6; V gene: TRBV20-1; clone size: many; D gene: TRBD1; CDR3 protein: CSARRQGDSPLHF; CDR3 DNA: TGCAGTGCTAGAAGGCAGGGGGACTCACCCCTCCACTTT
J gene: TRBJ2-4; V gene: TRBV15; clone size: many; D gene: NA; CDR3 protein: CATSREGPGSGNIQYF; CDR3 DNA: TGTGCCACCAGCAGAGAAGGCCCAGGGAGTGGAAACATTCAGTACTTC
J gene: TRBJ2-1; V gene: TRBV6-2/TRBV6-3; clone size: many; D gene: TRBD1; CDR3 protein: CASSYWGNRGNEQFF; CDR3 DNA: TGTGCCAGCAGTTACTGGGGGAACAGGGGCAATGAGCAGTTCTTC
J gene: TRBJ2-1; V gene: TRBV14; clone size: NA; D gene: NA; CDR3 protein: CASSLQSLGNNEQFF; CDR3 DNA: TGTGCCAGCAGCCTCCAATCCCTAGGGAACAATGAGCAGTTCTTC
J gene: TRBJ2-7; V gene: TRBV12-3/TRBV12-4; clone size: NA; D gene: TRBD2; CDR3 protein: CASSLGLAGQYF; CDR3 DNA: TGTGCCAGCAGTCTGGGACTAGCGGGGCAGTACTTC
J gene: TRBJ2-1; V gene: TRBV25-1; clone size: many; D gene: NA; CDR3 protein: CASSSSGSSSYNEQFF; CDR3 DNA: TGTGCCAGCAGTTCGAGCGGCTCCAGCTCCTACAATGAGCAGTTCTTC
J gene: TRBJ2-1; V gene: TRBV20-1; clone size: NA; D gene: NA; CDR3 protein: CSTTANPINEQFF; CDR3 DNA: TGCAGTACTACCGCTAATCCGATCAATGAGCAGTTCTTC
J gene: TRBJ2-3; V gene: TRBV7-2; clone size: NA; D gene: TRBD2; CDR3 protein: CASSLGRERTDTQYF; CDR3 DNA: TGTGCCAGCAGCTTAGGGCGGGAGAGGACAGATACGCAGTATTTT
J gene: TRBJ1-1; V gene: TRBV20-1; clone size: NA; D gene: NA; CDR3 protein: CSARRRGQERNTEAFF; CDR3 DNA: TGCAGTGCTAGACGCCGGGGGCAGGAGAGGAACACTGAAGCTTTCTTT
J gene: TRBJ2-7; V gene: TRBV20-1; clone size: few; D gene: TRBD1; CDR3 protein: CSAIYGTGRYEQYF; CDR3 DNA: TGCAGTGCTATTTATGGGACAGGGAGGTACGAGCAGTACTTC
J gene: TRBJ2-7; V gene: TRBV29-1; clone size: few; D gene: NA; CDR3 protein: CSVAGRGYEQYF; CDR3 DNA: TGCAGCGTTGCCGGCAGGGGCTACGAGCAGTACTTC
J gene: TRBJ2-7; V gene: TRBV20-1; clone size: NA; D gene: TRBD1; CDR3 protein: CSAGRGTGGSYEQYF; CDR3 DNA: TGCAGTGCTGGACGGGGGACAGGGGGCTCCTACGAGCAGTACTTC
J gene: TRBJ1-3; V gene: TRBV7-9; clone size: many; D gene: NA; CDR3 protein: CASSLAGAGNTIYF; CDR3 DNA: TGTGCCAGCAGCTTAGCAGGTGCTGGAAACACCATATATTTT
J gene: TRBJ2-5; V gene: TRBV6-2/TRBV6-3; clone size: NA; D gene: TRBD2; CDR3 protein: CASSRQTLAGGETQYF; CDR3 DNA: TGTGCCAGCAGTCGGCAAACCCTAGCGGGGGGAGAGACCCAGTACTTC
J gene: TRBJ2-1; V gene: TRBV27; clone size: few; D gene: TRBD2; CDR3 protein: CASSLPGLVNEQFF; CDR3 DNA: TGTGCCAGCAGTTTACCCGGACTAGTCAATGAGCAGTTCTTC
J gene: TRBJ2-2; V gene: TRBV7-9; clone size: few; D gene: NA; CDR3 protein: CASSLERITGELFF; CDR3 DNA: TGTGCCAGCAGCTTAGAGCGGATCACCGGGGAGCTGTTTTTT
J gene: TRBJ1-5; V gene: TRBV20-1; clone size: NA; D gene: TRBD1; CDR3 protein: CSARTGGYVSNQPQHF; CDR3 DNA: TGCAGTGCTAGGACAGGGGGATACGTGAGCAATCAGCCCCAGCATTTT
J gene: TRBJ2-7; V gene: TRBV11-3; clone size: NA; D gene: TRBD1; CDR3 protein: CASSLGQDYEQYF; CDR3 DNA: TGTGCCAGCAGCTTGGGACAGGACTACGAGCAGTACTTC
J gene: TRBJ2-7; V gene: TRBV13; clone size: NA; D gene: TRBD2; CDR3 protein: CASSLGLASGTRYEQYF; CDR3 DNA: TGTGCCAGCAGCTTAGGCCTAGCTAGCGGGACACGCTACGAGCAGTACTTC
J gene: TRBJ2-1; V gene: TRBV7-9; clone size: many; D gene: NA; CDR3 protein: CASSPDHNEQFF; CDR3 DNA: TGTGCCAGCAGCCCAGATCACAATGAGCAGTTCTTC
J gene: TRBJ2-7; V gene: TRBV20-1; clone size: NA; D gene: NA; CDR3 protein: CSARGFDSYEQYF; CDR3 DNA: TGCAGTGCTAGAGGATTCGATTCCTACGAGCAGTACTTC
J gene: TRBJ2-7; V gene: TRBV7-6; clone size: NA; D gene: NA; CDR3 protein: CASSSYSGEQYF; CDR3 DNA: TGTGCCAGCAGCTCCTACTCGGGCGAGCAGTACTTC
J gene: TRBJ2-1; V gene: TRBV20-1; clone size: NA; D gene: NA; CDR3 protein: CSARPRGGAPGEQFF; CDR3 DNA: TGCAGTGCTCGACCTAGAGGGGGGGCCCCGGGTGAGCAGTTCTTC
J gene: TRBJ1-1; V gene: TRBV20-1; clone size: NA; D gene: NA; CDR3 protein: CSAPRGGEAFF; CDR3 DNA: TGCAGTGCCCCTCGGGGGGGCGAAGCTTTCTTT
J gene: TRBJ2-3; V gene: TRBV29-1; clone size: many; D gene: TRBD2; CDR3 protein: CSVVGRTTDTQYF; CDR3 DNA: TGCAGCGTTGTCGGGAGGACCACAGATACGCAGTATTTT
J gene: TRBJ2-5; V gene: TRBV7-2; clone size: NA; D gene: TRBD2; CDR3 protein: CASSLGTSGKETQYF; CDR3 DNA: TGTGCCAGCAGCTTAGGGACTAGCGGAAAAGAGACCCAGTACTTC